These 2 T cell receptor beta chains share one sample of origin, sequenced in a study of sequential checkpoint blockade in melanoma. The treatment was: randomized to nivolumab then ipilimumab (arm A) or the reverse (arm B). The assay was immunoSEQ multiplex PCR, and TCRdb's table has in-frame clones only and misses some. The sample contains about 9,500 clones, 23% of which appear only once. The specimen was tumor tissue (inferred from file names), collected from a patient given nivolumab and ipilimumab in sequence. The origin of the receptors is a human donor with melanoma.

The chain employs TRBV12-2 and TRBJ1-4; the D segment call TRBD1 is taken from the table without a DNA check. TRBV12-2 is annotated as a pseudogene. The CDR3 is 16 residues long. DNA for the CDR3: TGTGCAAGTCGCGCCGGTCGGGGGACAGCTAATGAAAAACTGTTTTTT. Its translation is CASRAGRGTANEKLFF.

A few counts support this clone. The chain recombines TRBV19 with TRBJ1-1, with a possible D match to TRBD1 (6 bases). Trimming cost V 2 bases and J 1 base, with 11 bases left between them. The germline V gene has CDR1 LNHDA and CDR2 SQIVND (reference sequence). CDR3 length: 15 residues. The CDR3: CASSIWDTGNTEAFF. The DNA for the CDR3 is TGTGCCAGTAGTATATGGGACACCGGGAACACTGAAGCTTTCTTT. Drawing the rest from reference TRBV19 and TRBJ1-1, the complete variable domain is DGGITQSPKYLFRKEGQNVTLSCEQNLNHDAMYWYRQDPGQGLRLIYYSQIVNDFQKGDIAEGYSVSREKKESFPLTVTSAQKNPTAFYLCASSIWDTGNTEAFFGQGTRLTVV.